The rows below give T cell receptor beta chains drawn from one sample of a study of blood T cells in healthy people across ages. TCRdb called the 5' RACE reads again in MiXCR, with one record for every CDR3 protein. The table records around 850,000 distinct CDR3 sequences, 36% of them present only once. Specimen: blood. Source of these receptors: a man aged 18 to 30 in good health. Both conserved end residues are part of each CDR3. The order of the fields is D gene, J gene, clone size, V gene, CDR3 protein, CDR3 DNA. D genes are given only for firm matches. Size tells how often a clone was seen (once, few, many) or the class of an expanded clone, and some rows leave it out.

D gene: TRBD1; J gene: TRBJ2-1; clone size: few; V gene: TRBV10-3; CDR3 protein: CAISGFRQGSSYNEQFF; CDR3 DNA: TGTGCCATCAGTGGCTTTAGACAGGGCAGCTCCTACAATGAGCAGTTCTTC
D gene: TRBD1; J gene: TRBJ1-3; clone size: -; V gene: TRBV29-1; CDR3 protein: CSVEDRVGNTIYF; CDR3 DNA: TGCAGCGTTGAGGACAGGGTCGGAAACACCATATATTTT
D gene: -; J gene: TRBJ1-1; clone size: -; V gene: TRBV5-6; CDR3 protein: CASSRTPSRSNTEAFF; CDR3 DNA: TGTGCCAGCAGCCGGACTCCATCGAGGTCGAACACTGAAGCTTTCTTT
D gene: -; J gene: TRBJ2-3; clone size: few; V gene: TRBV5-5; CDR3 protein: CASSLDGTSTDTQYF; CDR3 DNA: TGTGCCAGCAGCTTGGATGGCACTAGCACAGATACGCAGTATTTT
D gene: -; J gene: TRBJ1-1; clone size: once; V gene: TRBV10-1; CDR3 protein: CASSEYIGTNTEAFF; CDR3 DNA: TGCGCCAGCAGTGAGTATATTGGTACGAACACTGAAGCTTTCTTT
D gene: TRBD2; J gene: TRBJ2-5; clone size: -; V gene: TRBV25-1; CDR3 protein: CASSDGLAGGPSQETQYF; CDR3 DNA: TGTGCCAGCAGTGACGGACTAGCGGGAGGGCCCTCACAAGAGACCCAGTACTTC
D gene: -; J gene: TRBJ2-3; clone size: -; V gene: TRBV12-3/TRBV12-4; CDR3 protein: CASSLGEASRDTQYF; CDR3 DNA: TGTGCCAGCAGTTTAGGGGAGGCTAGCAGGGATACGCAGTATTTT
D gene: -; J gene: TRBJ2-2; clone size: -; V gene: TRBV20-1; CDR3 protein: CSAGLTGSTGELFF; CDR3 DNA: TGCAGTGCTGGATTAACAGGGTCAACCGGGGAGCTGTTTTTT
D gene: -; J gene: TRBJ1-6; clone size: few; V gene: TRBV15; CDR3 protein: CATSRDPTLGGNSPLHF; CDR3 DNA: TGTGCCACCAGCAGAGACCCGACTTTGGGTGGAAATTCACCCCTCCACTTT
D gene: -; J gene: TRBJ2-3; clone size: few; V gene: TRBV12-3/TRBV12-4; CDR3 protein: CASSRGSPDTQYF; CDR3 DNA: TGTGCCAGCAGTCGGGGCTCGCCAGATACGCAGTATTTT
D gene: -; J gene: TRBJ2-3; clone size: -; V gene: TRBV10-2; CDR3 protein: CASSGEEGVISTDTQYF; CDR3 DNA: TGCGCCAGCAGTGGCGAGGAGGGGGTTATAAGCACAGATACGCAGTATTTT
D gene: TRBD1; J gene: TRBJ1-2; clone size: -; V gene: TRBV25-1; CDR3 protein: CASIGHRGDGYTF; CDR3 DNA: TGTGCCAGCATAGGTCACAGGGGCGATGGCTACACCTTC
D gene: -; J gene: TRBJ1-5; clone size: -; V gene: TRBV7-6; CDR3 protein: CASSLEEGFNQPQHF; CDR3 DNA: TGTGCCAGCAGCTTAGAAGAGGGATTCAATCAGCCCCAGCATTTT
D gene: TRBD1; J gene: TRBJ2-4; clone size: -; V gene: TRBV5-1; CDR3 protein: CASSFPGQGNIQYF; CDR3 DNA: TGCGCCAGCAGCTTTCCGGGACAGGGGAACATTCAGTACTTC
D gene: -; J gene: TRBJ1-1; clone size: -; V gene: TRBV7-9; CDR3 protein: CASSFGPQVLNTEAFF; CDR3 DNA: TGTGCCAGCAGCTTTGGGCCCCAGGTGCTGAACACTGAAGCTTTCTTT
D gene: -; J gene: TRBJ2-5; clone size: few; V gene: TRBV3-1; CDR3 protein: CASSPQGNGEQYF; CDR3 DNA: TGTGCCAGCAGCCCCCAGGGGAATGGTGAGCAGTACTTC
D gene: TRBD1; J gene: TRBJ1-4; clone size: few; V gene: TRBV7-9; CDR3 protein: CASSPRQGFDEKLFF; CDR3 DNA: TGTGCCAGCAGCCCCCGACAGGGTTTTGATGAAAAACTGTTTTTT
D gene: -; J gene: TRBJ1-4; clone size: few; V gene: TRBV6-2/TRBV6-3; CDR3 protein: CASSYSAFEKLFF; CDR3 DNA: TGTGCCAGCAGTTACTCGGCATTCGAAAAACTGTTTTTT
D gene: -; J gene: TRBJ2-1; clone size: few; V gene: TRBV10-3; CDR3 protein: CAIGYNEQFF; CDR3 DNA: TGTGCCATCGGGTACAATGAGCAGTTCTTC
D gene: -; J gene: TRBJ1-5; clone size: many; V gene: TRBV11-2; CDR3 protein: CASSSERSKVYSNQPQHF; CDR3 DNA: TGTGCCAGCAGCTCTGAGCGGTCAAAGGTATATAGCAATCAGCCCCAGCATTTT
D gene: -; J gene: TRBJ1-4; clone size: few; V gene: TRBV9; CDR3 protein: CASSVVGNPNEKLFF; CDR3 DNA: TGTGCCAGCAGCGTAGTAGGCAACCCTAATGAAAAACTGTTTTTT
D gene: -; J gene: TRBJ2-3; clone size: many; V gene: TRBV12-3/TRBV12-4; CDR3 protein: CASSFNGGAKTDTQYF; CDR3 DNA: TGTGCCAGCAGTTTCAATGGGGGGGCGAAAACAGATACGCAGTATTTT
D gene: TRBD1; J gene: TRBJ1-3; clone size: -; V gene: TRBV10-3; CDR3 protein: CAISGGDRGSGNTIYF; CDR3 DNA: TGTGCCATCAGTGGGGGTGACAGGGGCTCTGGAAACACCATATATTTT
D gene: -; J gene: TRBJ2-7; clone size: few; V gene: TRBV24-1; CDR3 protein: CATGSYNEQYF; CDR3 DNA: TGTGCCACGGGCTCCTACAATGAGCAGTACTTC
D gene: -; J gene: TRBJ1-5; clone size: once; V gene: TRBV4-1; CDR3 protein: CASSQADGNQPQHF; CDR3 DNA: TGCGCCAGCAGCCAAGCGGACGGTAATCAGCCCCAGCATTTT
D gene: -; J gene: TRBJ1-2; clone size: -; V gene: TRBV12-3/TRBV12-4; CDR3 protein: CASSLELANYYGYTF; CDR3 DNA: TGTGCCAGCAGTTTAGAACTCGCTAATTACTATGGCTACACCTTC
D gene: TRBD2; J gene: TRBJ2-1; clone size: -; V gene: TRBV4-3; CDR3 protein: CASSGLAGSGGGEQFF; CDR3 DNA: TGCGCCAGCAGCGGACTAGCGGGATCCGGCGGCGGTGAGCAGTTCTTC
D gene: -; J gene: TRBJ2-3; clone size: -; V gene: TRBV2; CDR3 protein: CASKDLQITDTQYF; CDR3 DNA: TGTGCCAGCAAAGACCTACAGATCACAGATACGCAGTATTTT
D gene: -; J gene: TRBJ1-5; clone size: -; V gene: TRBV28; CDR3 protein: CASSLWGYRDSNQPQHF; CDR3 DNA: TGTGCCAGCAGTTTATGGGGGTACAGGGATAGCAATCAGCCCCAGCATTTT
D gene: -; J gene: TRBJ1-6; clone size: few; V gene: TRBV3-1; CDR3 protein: CASSQDQVNSPPHF; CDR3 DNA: TGTGCCAGCAGCCAAGATCAGGTCAATTCACCCCCCCACTTT
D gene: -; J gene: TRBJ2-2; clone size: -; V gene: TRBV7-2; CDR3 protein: CASSLAGGRPTGELFF; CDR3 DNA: TGTGCCAGCAGCTTAGCTGGGGGGCGCCCAACCGGGGAGCTGTTTTTT
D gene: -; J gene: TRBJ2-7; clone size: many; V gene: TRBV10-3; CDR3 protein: CAIQIPGRIYEQYF; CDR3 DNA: TGTGCCATCCAGATACCGGGACGGATTTACGAGCAGTACTTC
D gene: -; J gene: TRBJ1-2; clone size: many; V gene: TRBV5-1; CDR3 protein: CASSPGPKYGYGYTF; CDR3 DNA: TGCGCCAGCAGCCCGGGACCAAAATACGGCTATGGCTACACCTTC
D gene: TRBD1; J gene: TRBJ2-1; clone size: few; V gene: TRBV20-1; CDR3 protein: CSAPHGQARFFNEQFF; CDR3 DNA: TGCAGTGCGCCCCACGGACAGGCCAGGTTCTTCAATGAGCAGTTCTTC
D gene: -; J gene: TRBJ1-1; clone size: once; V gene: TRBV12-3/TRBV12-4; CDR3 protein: CASSLYSLSMNTEAFF; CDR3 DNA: TGTGCCAGCAGTTTATACTCCCTTAGCATGAACACTGAAGCTTTCTTT
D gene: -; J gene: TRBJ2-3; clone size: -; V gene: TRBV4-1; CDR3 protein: CASSPWGRGSTDTQYF; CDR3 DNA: TGCGCCAGCAGTCCCTGGGGAAGGGGAAGCACAGATACGCAGTATTTT
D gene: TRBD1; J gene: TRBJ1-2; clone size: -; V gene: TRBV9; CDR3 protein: CASSPQNRGGYTF; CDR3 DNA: TGTGCCAGCAGCCCACAAAACAGGGGTGGCTACACCTTC
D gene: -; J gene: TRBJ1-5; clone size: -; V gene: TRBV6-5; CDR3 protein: CASSYSVGDQPQHF; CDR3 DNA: TGTGCCAGCAGTTACTCGGTAGGGGATCAGCCCCAGCATTTT
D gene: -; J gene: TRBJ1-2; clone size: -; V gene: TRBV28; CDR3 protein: CASTPTRQDYGYTF; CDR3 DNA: TGTGCCAGCACCCCCACGAGGCAGGACTATGGCTACACCTTC
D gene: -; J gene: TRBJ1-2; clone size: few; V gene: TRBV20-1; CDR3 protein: CSAMKGYTF; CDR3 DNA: TGCAGTGCTATGAAAGGCTACACCTTC
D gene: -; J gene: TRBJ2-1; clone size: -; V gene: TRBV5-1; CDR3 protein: CASSVEVYNEQFF; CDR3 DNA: TGCGCCAGCAGCGTAGAAGTTTACAATGAGCAGTTCTTC
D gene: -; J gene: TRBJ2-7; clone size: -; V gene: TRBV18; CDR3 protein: CASSPLYGGDSYNEQYF; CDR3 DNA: TGTGCCAGCTCACCACTTTACGGGGGCGATTCCTACAATGAGCAGTACTTC
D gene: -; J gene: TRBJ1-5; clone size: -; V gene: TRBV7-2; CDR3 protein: CASSPNGNQPQHF; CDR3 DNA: TGTGCCAGCAGCCCGAATGGCAATCAGCCCCAGCATTTT
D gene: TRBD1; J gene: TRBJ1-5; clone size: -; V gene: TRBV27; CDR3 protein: CASSRQGGYQPQHF; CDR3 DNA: TGTGCCAGCAGCCGACAGGGGGGTTATCAGCCCCAGCATTTT
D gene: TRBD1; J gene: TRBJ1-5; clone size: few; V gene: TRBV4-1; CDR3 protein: CASSQGQGDHQPQHF; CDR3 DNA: TGCGCCAGCAGCCAAGGACAGGGGGATCATCAGCCCCAGCATTTT
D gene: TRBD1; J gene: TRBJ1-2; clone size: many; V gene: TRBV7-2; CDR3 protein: CASRSGTGGMGYGYTF; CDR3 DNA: TGTGCCAGCAGGTCCGGGACAGGGGGCATGGGCTATGGCTACACCTTC
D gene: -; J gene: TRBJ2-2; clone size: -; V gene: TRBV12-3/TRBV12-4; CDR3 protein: CAIPRYDGGGGGELFF; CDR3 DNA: TGTGCCATCCCACGCTATGACGGGGGAGGCGGCGGGGAGCTGTTTTTT
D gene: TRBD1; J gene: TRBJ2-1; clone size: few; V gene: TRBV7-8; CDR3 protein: CASSLETGAYNEQFF; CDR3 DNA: TGTGCCAGCAGCTTAGAGACAGGGGCCTACAATGAGCAGTTCTTC
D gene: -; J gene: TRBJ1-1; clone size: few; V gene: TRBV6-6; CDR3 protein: CASSYVGTMNTEAFF; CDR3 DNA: TGTGCCAGCAGTTACGTCGGGACCATGAACACTGAGGCTTTCTTT
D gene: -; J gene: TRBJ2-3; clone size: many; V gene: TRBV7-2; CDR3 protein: CASSSRGSGFTDTQYF; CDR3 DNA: TGTGCCAGCAGCTCCCGAGGTAGCGGATTCACAGATACGCAGTATTTT